This TCR beta chain was captured in a study of CD8 T cells in Susac syndrome. Reverse transcription of roughly 0.5 to 1 ug RNA was carried out with random hexamers. Amplification of TCR beta CDR3 across 54 Vbeta and 13 Jbeta was performed with immunoSEQ multiplex PCR. TCRdb re-analysed the immunoSEQ multiplex PCR reads in MiXCR, keeping a single row per CDR3 protein. The sample lists about 130,000 distinct CDR3 sequences, approximately 90% occurring once. TCR beta sequences were obtained from blood CD8+ and CD4+ T cells. Included as multiple sclerosis controls were treatment-naive patients who had stable or active relapsing-remitting disease. Negative isolation yielded CD8+ and CD4+ T cells; FACS enriched TEMRA cells. This TCR was sampled from a human donor with multiple sclerosis. Sequenced: CD8+ T cells from PBMCs.

The CDR3 protein is CSAGPADGRNTIYF. The CDR3 nucleotides read TGCAGCGCCGGCCCCGCGGACGGAAGGAACACCATATATTTT. The chain links TRBV29-1 to TRBJ1-3; D uncertain. Germline V gene lookup returns CDR1 SQVTM and CDR2 ANQGSEA. The CDR3 loop spans 14 amino acids. Trimming stripped 7 bases from V and 7 bases from J, with 20 bases between.